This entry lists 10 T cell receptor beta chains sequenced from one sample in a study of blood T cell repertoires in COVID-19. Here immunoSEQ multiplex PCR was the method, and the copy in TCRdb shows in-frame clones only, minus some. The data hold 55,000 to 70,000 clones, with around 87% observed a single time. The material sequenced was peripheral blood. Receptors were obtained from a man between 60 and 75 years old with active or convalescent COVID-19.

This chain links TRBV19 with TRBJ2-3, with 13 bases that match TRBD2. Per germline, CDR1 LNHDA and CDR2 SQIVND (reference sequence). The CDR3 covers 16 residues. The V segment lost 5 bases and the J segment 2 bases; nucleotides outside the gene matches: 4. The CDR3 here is CASSLGTSGNTDTQYF. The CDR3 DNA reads TGTGCCAGTAGTCTAGGGACTAGCGGGAACACAGATACGCAGTATTTT.

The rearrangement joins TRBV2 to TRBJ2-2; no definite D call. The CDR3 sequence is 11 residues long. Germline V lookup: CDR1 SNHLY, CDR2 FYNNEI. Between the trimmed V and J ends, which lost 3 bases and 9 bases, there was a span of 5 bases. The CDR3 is CASSDLRELFF. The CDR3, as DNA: TGTGCCAGCAGTGATTTAAGGGAGCTGTTTTTT.

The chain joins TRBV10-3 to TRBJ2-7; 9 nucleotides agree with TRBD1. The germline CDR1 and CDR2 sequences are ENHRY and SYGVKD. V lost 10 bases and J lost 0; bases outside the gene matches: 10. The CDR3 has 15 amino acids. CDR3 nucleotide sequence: TGTGCCAGCAGAGGGGACAGGGAGAGCTCCTACGAGCAGTACTTC. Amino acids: CASRGDRESSYEQYF.

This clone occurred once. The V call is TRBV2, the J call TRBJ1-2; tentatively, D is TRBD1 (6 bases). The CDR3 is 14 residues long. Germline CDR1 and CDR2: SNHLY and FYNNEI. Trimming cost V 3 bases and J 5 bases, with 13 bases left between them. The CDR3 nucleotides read TGTGCCAGCAGTGATTTCGGACAGTTATATGGCTACACCTTC. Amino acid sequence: CASSDFGQLYGYTF.

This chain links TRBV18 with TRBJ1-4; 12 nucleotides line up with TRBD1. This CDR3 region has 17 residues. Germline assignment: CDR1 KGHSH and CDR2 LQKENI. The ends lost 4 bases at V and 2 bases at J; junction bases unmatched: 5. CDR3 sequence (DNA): TGTGCCAGCTCACAGGGACAGGGGGCGCGGACTAATGAAAAACTGTTTTTT. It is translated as CASSQGQGARTNEKLFF.

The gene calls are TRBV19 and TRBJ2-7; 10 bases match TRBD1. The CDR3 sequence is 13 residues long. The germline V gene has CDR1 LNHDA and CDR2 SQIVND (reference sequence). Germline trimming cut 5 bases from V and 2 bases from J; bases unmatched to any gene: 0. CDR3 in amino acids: CASSGTGAYEQYF. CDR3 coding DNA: TGTGCCAGTAGTGGGACAGGGGCCTACGAGCAGTACTTC. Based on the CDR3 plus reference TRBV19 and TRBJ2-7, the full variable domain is DGGITQSPKYLFRKEGQNVTLSCEQNLNHDAMYWYRQDPGQGLRLIYYSQIVNDFQKGDIAEGYSVSREKKESFPLTVTSAQKNPTAFYLCASSGTGAYEQYFGPGTRLTVT.

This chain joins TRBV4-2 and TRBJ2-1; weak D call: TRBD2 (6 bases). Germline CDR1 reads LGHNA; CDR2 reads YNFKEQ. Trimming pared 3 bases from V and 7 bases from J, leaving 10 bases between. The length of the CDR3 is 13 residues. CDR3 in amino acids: CASSQGLENEQFF. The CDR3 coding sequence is TGTGCCAGCAGCCAGGGACTCGAAAATGAGCAGTTCTTC.

CDR3 DNA: TGCGCCAGCAGCTTGCAAGCGGGATTAGATACGCAGTATTTT. Amino acids: CASSLQAGLDTQYF. J is TRBJ2-3 and V is TRBV5-1, with TRBD2 matching over 7 bases. V dropped 1 base and J dropped 5; count of bases not matched to a gene: 4. The CDR3 runs to 14 residues. Germline CDR1 is SGHRS and CDR2 is YFSETQ.

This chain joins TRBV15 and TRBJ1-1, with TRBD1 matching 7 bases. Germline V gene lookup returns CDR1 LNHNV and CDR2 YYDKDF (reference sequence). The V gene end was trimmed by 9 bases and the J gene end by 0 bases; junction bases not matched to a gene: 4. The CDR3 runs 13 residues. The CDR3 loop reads CATGTAMNTEAFF. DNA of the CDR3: TGTGCCACTGGGACAGCGATGAACACTGAAGCTTTCTTT.

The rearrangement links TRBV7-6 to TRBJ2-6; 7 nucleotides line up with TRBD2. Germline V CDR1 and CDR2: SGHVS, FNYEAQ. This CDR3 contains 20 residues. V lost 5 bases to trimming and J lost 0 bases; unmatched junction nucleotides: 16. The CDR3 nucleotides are TGTGCCAGCAGCCCCCCAGCGGGACCCGCAACCCTCTCTGGGGCCAACGTCCTGACTTTC. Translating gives CASSPPAGPATLSGANVLTF.